These 18 T cell receptor beta chains share one sample of origin, sequenced in a study of molecular identifiers for immune sequencing clone quantification. TCRdb re-called the PCR reads through MiXCR, storing one row per CDR3 protein. This table holds approximately 90,000 distinct CDR3 sequences, around 24% found once. The sample consisted of naive CD8+ T cells from blood, with Jurkat cell RNA spiked in. Subset specified: FACS-sorted CD8+CD4-CCR7+CD45RA+ naive T cells. The receptors stem from a human donor in good health. Some libraries in this study had Jurkat cell RNA spiked in.

J is TRBJ2-3 and V is TRBV11-2; 7 bases align to TRBD2. The CDR3 has 14 amino acids. Per the germline V gene, CDR1 is SGHAT and CDR2 is FQNNGV. Losses at the gene ends were 8 bases for V and 0 bases for J; bases not matched to a gene: 5. For the CDR3, the DNA is TGTGCCAGCCCCGTAGCGGGTAGCACAGATACGCAGTATTTT. Protein sequence: CASPVAGSTDTQYF.

About this clonotype itself: Given the absence of the conserved phenylalanine or tryptophan at the CDR3 end, a read error is likely. This sequence joins TRBV7-9 and TRBJ2-7; the match to TRBD1 covers 10 bases. Germline lookup yields CDR1 SEHNR and CDR2 FQNEAQ (reference sequence). There are 15 residues in the CDR3. With 2 bases clipped from V and 5 bases from J, the junction kept 6 bases outside the gene matches. CDR3 protein: CASSLTGQGTNEQYS. The CDR3 DNA reads TGTGCCAGCAGCTTAACGGGACAGGGGACGAACGAGCAGTACTCC.

This clonotype has a single count. This sequence joins TRBV20-1 and TRBJ2-7; 7 positions match TRBD1. Germline CDR1 and CDR2: DFQATT and SNEGSKA (reference sequence). The CDR3 totals 15 residues. V was clipped by 2 bases and J by 0 bases; unmatched bases: 7. DNA of the CDR3: TGCAGTGCTAGAATGCAGGGGGAGATCTCCTACGAGCAGTACTTC. It is translated as CSARMQGEISYEQYF.

In its sample, this clonotype was seen many times. The chain is built from TRBV29-1 and TRBJ2-7; TRBD2 aligns across 7 bases. Trimming cost V 2 bases and J 4 bases; bases outside gene matches: 8. This CDR3 has 14 amino acids. CDR1 and CDR2 (germline): SQVTM, ANQGSEA. CDR3 sequence: CSVEWGGSDYEQYF. The CDR3 nucleotides read TGCAGCGTTGAATGGGGCGGGAGCGATTACGAGCAGTACTTC.

This clonotype was seen only a few times. This sequence joins TRBV6-5 and TRBJ2-5; possibly TRBD1 for D (6 bases). CDR1 and CDR2 from the germline V gene are MNHEY and SVGAGI. There are 15 residues in the CDR3. The V end was cut by 4 bases, the J end by 5 bases, with 17 bases between. The CDR3 DNA reads as TGTGCCAGCAGTTCATACCAGGGGTGGGGGGAGACCCAGTACTTC. Protein sequence: CASSSYQGWGETQYF.

In regard to this clonotype: This may stem from a read error, because a much larger clone lies one nucleotide away. The rearrangement uses TRBV5-1 and TRBJ2-3; 9 bases line up with TRBD2. Per germline, CDR1 SGHRS and CDR2 YFSETQ. The CDR3 is 19 amino acids. The CDR3 reads CASSLEVAGGPVFTDAQYF. The CDR3, as DNA: TGCGCCAGCAGCTTGGAAGTCGCGGGAGGGCCAGTCTTTACAGATGCGCAGTATTTT. Using reference TRBV5-1 and TRBJ2-3 for the parts outside the CDR3, the full variable domain is KAGVTQTPRYLIKTRGQQVTLSCSPISGHRSVSWYQQTPGQGLQFLFEYFSETQRNKGNFPGRFSGRQFSNSRSEMNVSTLELGDSALYLCASSLEVAGGPVFTDAQYFGPGTRLTVL.

This clonotype was observed many times. This chain uses TRBV7-7 with TRBJ2-7; D perhaps matches TRBD1 (6 bases). The CDR3 sequence is 13 residues long. Germline CDR1 reads SSHAT; CDR2 reads FNYEAQ (reference sequence). V was shortened by 4 bases and J by 7 bases, with 14 bases between the two germline ends. The CDR3 nucleotides read TGTGCCAGCAGCTCACAACAGGGCGGAGAGCAGTACTTC. Translating it yields CASSSQQGGEQYF.

This clonotype occurred a few times. The chain employs TRBV27 and TRBJ2-2, with 7 bases aligning to TRBD1. In germline, CDR1 is MNHEY, CDR2 SMNVEV (reference sequence). The length of the CDR3 is 14 residues. V lost 5 bases and J lost 4; bases outside the gene matches: 4. CDR3 region: CASSETGSTGELFF. The CDR3, as DNA: TGTGCCAGCAGTGAGACAGGGAGCACCGGGGAGCTGTTTTTT.

About this clonotype itself: A much larger clone differs from this one at a single base, so this may be a read error. The chain links TRBV19 to TRBJ2-3, with 14 bases fitting TRBD2. This CDR3 comprises 19 residues. The trim removed 4 bases at V and 5 bases at J, leaving 14 bases unmatched. Per germline, CDR1 LNHDA and CDR2 SQIVND (reference sequence). The CDR3 is CASSSDPSGTSGSGDTQYF. Written as DNA, the CDR3 is TGTGCCAGTAGTAGTGACCCGTCCGGGACTAGCGGGAGTGGAGATACGCAGTATTTT.

About this clonotype itself: One base away lies a much larger clone, so this may be a sequencing read error. The rearrangement joins TRBV20-1 to TRBJ2-7; 7 nucleotides align to TRBD1. The CDR3 has 11 amino acids. CDR1 is DFQATT, CDR2 SNEGSKA, per germline (reference sequence). The CDR3 nucleotides are TGCCGTGCTGTACAGGGGAACGAGCAGTACTTC. Protein: CRAVQGNEQYF.

This clonotype was counted ten times or more. The V gene is TRBV5-1, the J gene TRBJ1-1; D is ambiguous. CDR3 length equals 12 residues. Germline V gene lookup returns CDR1 SGHRS and CDR2 YFSETQ. Trimming left V 2 bases short and J 11 bases short, with 13 bases between. CDR3 DNA sequence: TGCGCCAGCAGCTTCGATCGGGAACGCGCTTTCTTT. It is translated as CASSFDRERAFF.

This clonotype showed up many times. The V and J genes are TRBV3-1 and TRBJ2-3, with D perhaps given as TRBD1 or TRBD2 (5 bases each). In germline, CDR1 is LGHDT, CDR2 YNNKEL (reference sequence). V lost 0 bases, J lost 8 bases, and 21 bases lay in between. The CDR3 spans 17 residues. The CDR3: CASSQDRRDDPWGTQYF. CDR3 nucleotides: TGTGCCAGCAGCCAAGACCGCCGGGACGACCCATGGGGTACGCAGTATTTT.

There are many counts of this clonotype. The chain uses TRBV6-6 and TRBJ1-1, with 11 nucleotides matching TRBD1. The V and J ends lost 5 bases and 4 bases, in that order; junction bases with no gene match: 9. The CDR3 spans 16 residues. CDR1 is MNHNY and CDR2 is SVGAGI in the germline V gene (reference sequence). The CDR3 bases are TGTGCCAGCAGTGGCCTCGGACAGGGGGCGACCACTGAAGCTTTCTTT. It codes for CASSGLGQGATTEAFF.

Concerning this clonotype itself: A much larger clone sits a single nucleotide away, making a read error possible. The V gene is TRBV5-6, the J gene TRBJ2-7; D is possibly TRBD1 or TRBD2 (5 bases each). This CDR3 has 12 residues. In germline, CDR1 is SGHDT, CDR2 YYEEEE. This CDR3 reads CASSSRENERYF. For the CDR3, the DNA is TGTGCCAGCAGCTCCAGGGAGAACGAGCGGTACTTC.

This clonotype has ten or more counts. The chain couples TRBV4-3 to TRBJ2-7; D might be TRBD2 (5 bases). The CDR3 runs to 15 residues. The germline CDR1 and CDR2 sequences are LGHNA and YSLEER. Trimming took off 0 bases at V and 3 bases at J, with 12 bases between the two ends. The CDR3 nucleotides read TGCGCCAGCAGCCAAGATCGAGGGCAGAACTACGAGCAGTACTTC. It codes for CASSQDRGQNYEQYF.

This clonotype was picked up many times. The chain links TRBV6-1 to TRBJ1-2; D uncertain. V was shortened by 2 bases and J by 1 base, with 8 bases between the two germline ends. CDR3 length: 14 residues. The germline V gene encodes CDR1 MNHNS and CDR2 SASEGT. The CDR3 loop is CASSESPDNYGYTF. The DNA for the CDR3 is TGTGCCAGCAGTGAATCTCCAGATAACTATGGCTACACCTTC.

In the case of this clonotype: A much larger clone sits a single nucleotide away, making a read error possible. The chain uses TRBV4-1 and TRBJ2-5; D might be TRBD1 (6 bases). The length of the CDR3 is 14 residues. CDR1 is MGHRA, CDR2 YSYEKL, per germline. The CDR3 spells CVSSQDRSQETQYF. CDR3 nucleotides: TGCGTCAGCAGCCAAGACAGGAGCCAAGAGACCCAGTACTTC.

This clonotype came up many times. The gene calls are TRBV7-9 and TRBJ1-5, with 7 bases lining up with TRBD1. The CDR3 length is 13 residues. Unmatched junction bases numbered 5, after V lost 4 bases and J lost 8 bases. Germline lookup yields CDR1 SEHNR and CDR2 FQNEAQ (reference sequence). This chain's CDR3 is CASSSGGLEPQHF. CDR3 in DNA: TGTGCCAGCAGCTCAGGGGGGTTGGAGCCCCAGCATTTT.